This T cell receptor (beta chain) comes out of a study of shared clonotypes between healthy human individuals. Study conclusions and caveats: Clonotype sharing among donors was expected to depend on sequencing depth. On the whole, naive subsets had larger estimated richness than memory subsets had.

Repertoires were generated with immunoSEQ multiplex PCR, while TCRdb's copy carries only in-frame clones and drops some. The sample holds about 980,000 clones, over 75% seen once. Germline CDR1 is MNHNS and CDR2 is SASEGT. This CDR3 is 12 amino acids long. The germline V and J ends were trimmed by 2 bases and 12 bases, with 11 bases remaining between them. About this clone: Its antigen is not known.

The source is a man between 18 and 35 years old in good health. Sequencing input: memory CD4+ T cells sorted from blood. This sample's subset: CD45RA-negative fraction. This rearrangement joins TRBV6-1 to TRBJ1-5, with D tentatively TRBD1 (5 bases). CDR3 DNA: TGTGCCAGCAGTGAATCCGGGGGACTCCAGCATTTT. Its protein is CASSESGGLQHF.